This T cell receptor (beta chain) was identified during a study of control samples from healthy donors and cancer patients. V dropped 8 bases and J dropped 6; count of bases not matched to a gene: 4. The length of the CDR3 is 12 residues. Germline V gives CDR1 MNHEY, CDR2 SMNVEV (reference sequence). Produced via immunoSEQ multiplex PCR; TCRdb's table is partial and in-frame only. Found here are 50,000 to 75,000 clones, around 91% of them singletons; the top ten hold about 6.5%. V usage is TRBV27 and J usage is TRBJ1-2, with 9 bases identical to TRBD1. The receptor comes from a man aged 60 to 75 with colorectal cancer. The sequenced sample consisted of PBMCs. The CDR3 protein is CASRQGDNGYTF. DNA of the CDR3: TGTGCCAGCCGACAGGGGGACAATGGCTACACCTTC.